This TCR beta chain is drawn from a study of Ad26.COV2.S vaccination and SARS-CoV-2 variants (dated by TCRdb to about 2021). General notes on the study: Donors in the vaccine arm were drawn from COV1001, a phase I-IIa trial of Ad26.COV2.S in healthy adults that was multicentre, randomized, double-blind and placebo-controlled. Ad26.COV2.S was given intramuscularly at 5x10^10 or 1x10^11 viral particles, as a single shot or as two shots 56 days apart. TCRbeta repertoire sequencing was used to assess the specificity and breadth of SARS-CoV-2-reactive T cell receptors after Ad26.COV2.S vaccination. A total of around 32 samples were included in the TCR-sequenced set, comprising roughly 20 Ad26.COV2.S vaccine recipients, 5 placebo recipients and 8 SARS-CoV-2 convalescent individuals. Participants in the trial were split at random into five groups of five each, receiving low-dose or high-dose Ad26.COV2.S once or twice, or else placebo on both occasions. Investigators remained blinded to trial group allocation during experiments and outcome assessment. Broad study findings and their caveats: Comparable non-spike TCR breadth was observed between vaccine and placebo recipients, consistent with only spike being contained in the vaccine. It was noted by the authors that total T cell responses may have been underestimated by the TCR breadth and depth analyses. After vaccination, spike-specific CD8+ and CD4+ T cell responses were reported to show substantial breadth. Compared with placebo recipients, Ad26.COV2.S recipients showed higher spike-specific TCR breadth (P = 0.0014). The study was not powered to compare responses between vaccine doses or regimens.

The germline V gene encodes CDR1 MNHNY and CDR2 SVGAGI (reference sequence). From the cysteine up to the phenylalanine, the CDR3 has a length of 14 residues. The CDR3 DNA has 42 bases and is translated from base 1. V was cut back by 6 bases and J by 4 bases, leaving a gap of 15 bases between them. Comment on this clone: Its antigen is still unknown. Base-call qualities are not available, and no considerably larger clone is one nucleotide away.

The treatment or condition label of this sample denotes: around 19 received Ad26.COV2.S at low or high dose, single or two shots; a few received placebo; per-sample allocation not given. Repertoires of vaccine and placebo recipients were sequenced from samples collected on day 63 after the first injection. In Cohort 1b, about two dozen adults aged 18-55 years were enrolled at a single site in Boston, USA, between 29 July and 7 August 2020. As a vaccine, Ad26.COV2.S was a replication-incompetent adenovirus type 26 vector that expressed a prefusion-stabilized SARS-CoV-2 spike protein derived from the original Wuhan strain. TCRbeta CDR3 regions were sequenced with the immunoSEQ Assay. After extraction, genomic DNA underwent amplification by bias-controlled multiplex PCR, followed by high-throughput sequencing. From the authors' description of their analysis: To quantify the absolute abundance of every unique TCRbeta CDR3 region, sequences were collapsed and filtered. T cell fraction was estimated by normalization of TCRbeta template counts to usable DNA, with usable DNA being measured through amplification of reference genes present in all nucleated cells. Repertoire TCRs were annotated as SARS-CoV-2-specific by exact matching of V gene, CDR3 amino acid sequence and J gene to a known reactive TCR set. The reference SARS-CoV-2 TCR set was derived from MIRA and filtered for enrichment in COVID-19-positive ImmuneCODE repertoires, a step that removed public or cross-reactive TCRs. Based on the MIRA antigens, annotated TCRs were further analysed at the level of specific ORF or position within ORF. Depth was the summed frequency of annotated unique rearrangements, while breadth was defined as annotated unique rearrangements over total unique productive rearrangements. TCR breadth was compared between groups using two-sided Wilcoxon rank-sum tests. TCRdb provides this immuneACCESS table in a form limited to in-frame rearrangements. Some clones are lacking; in checked studies, under half of them reflect an unresolved V gene, and why the rest are absent is not known. V, J and clone size are taken as reported in that table, and D and trimming were inferred from the DNA itself. In this sample the table shows roughly 410,000 clones, roughly four fifths of which occur a single time. About 7.4% of the sample is taken by the ten largest.

The sequenced sample was peripheral blood, obtained in a trial of Ad26.COV2.S vaccine versus placebo. This TCR was sampled from a person aged 18-65 years who received the Ad26.COV2.S COVID-19 vaccine or a placebo. This receptor chain uses TRBV6-6 and TRBJ1-2, and the D gene may be TRBD1, 5 bases matching. The CDR3 protein: CASSLDSLGYGYTF. The DNA is TGTGCCAGCAGCCTAGACAGTTTGGGCTATGGCTACACCTTC.